These T cell receptor beta chains were read from a single sample in a study of shared clonotypes between healthy human individuals. The method was immunoSEQ multiplex PCR; TCRdb's version includes in-frame clones alone and lacks a portion of them. The sample lists 2 million or so clones, 90% to 95% occurring once. Sequenced material: naive CD4+ T cells sorted from blood. All receptors derive from a man aged 18-30 years in good health. The CDR3 runs from the conserved cysteine through the conserved F or W. Fields, in order: V gene, CDR3 length, CDR3 protein.

>TRBV6-5|14
CASSYSAGVNGYTF
>TRBV21-1|15
CASSRPRVANEKLFF
>TRBV6-5|12
CASGVANYGYTF
>TRBV18|13
CASAPGTIYGYTF
>TRBV13|16
CASSLISGRAKDTQYF
>TRBV19|16
CASSPRLGSGANVLTF
>TRBV25-1|15
CASSPEGHGDQPQHF
>TRBV9|15
CASSVGGPTADTQYF
>TRBV25-1|14
CASSEERSYNEQFF
>TRBV6-6|13
CASSYGAGDGYTF
>TRBV7-3|16
CASSSPYDPFNQPQHF
>TRBV5-1|16
CASSLDFGLPTDTQYF
>TRBV30|12
CASRLGNSPLHF
>TRBV27|15
CASSREGFSFYEQYF
>TRBV6-1|14
CASTWTESNSPLHF
>TRBV18|13
CASVGQVNYGYTF
>TRBV28|14
CASSPGTGFHEQYF
>TRBV28|15
CASTFFSGGAYEQFF
>TRBV30|13
CAWSFGESYEQYF
>TRBV30|15
CAWSVGTSGNHEQFF
>TRBV6-6|14
CASSYSSGFYGYTF
>TRBV5-6|14
CASSLSGQTYEQYF
>TRBV19|16
CASSITTSGASYEQYF
>TRBV10-3|16
CAISESGTGGYNEQFF
>TRBV7-2|14
CASSSGTVTYEQYF
>TRBV27|14
CASSTTQFVETQYF
>TRBV9|14
CASSVAPGTYGYTF
>TRBV5-3|15
CARSLETGDFYEQYF
>TRBV6-5|16
CASSSERVIGTGELFF
>TRBV7-9|13
CASSFTGLETQYF
>TRBV29-1|15
CSVEGPGQGPYEQYF
>TRBV6-5|15
CASSYGQPSTDTQYF
>TRBV30|14
CAWSSFRPGNTIYF
>TRBV2|12
CASSQGNYEQYF
>TRBV7-2|17
CASSLGAGGAIYNEQFF
>TRBV15|15
CATSRVGQSNEKLFF
>TRBV7-2|16
CASSPGGGVKVYGYTF
>TRBV5-6|17
CASSPQGAGRYQETQYF
>TRBV18|15
CASSPPELGPEGYTF
>TRBV5-5|14
CASSFSGGSYEQYF
>TRBV5-1|17
CASSDAGLAGRTDTQYF